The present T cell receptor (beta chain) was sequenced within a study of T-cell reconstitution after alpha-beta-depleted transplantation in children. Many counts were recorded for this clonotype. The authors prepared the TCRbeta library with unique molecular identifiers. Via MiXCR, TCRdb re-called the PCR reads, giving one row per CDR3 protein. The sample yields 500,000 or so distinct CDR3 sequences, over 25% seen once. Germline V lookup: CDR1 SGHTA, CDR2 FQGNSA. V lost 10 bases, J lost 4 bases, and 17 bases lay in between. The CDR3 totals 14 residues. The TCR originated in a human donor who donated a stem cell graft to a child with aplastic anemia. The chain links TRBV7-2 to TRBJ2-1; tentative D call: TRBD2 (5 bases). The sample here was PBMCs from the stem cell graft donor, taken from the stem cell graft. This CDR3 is CATPVSDFYNEQFF. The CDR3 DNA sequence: TGTGCCACCCCCGTGTCGGACTTTTACAATGAGCAGTTCTTC.